The present TCR beta chain was sequenced within a study of spatial heterogeneity in lung cancer. Time point of the sample: sample taken at primary tumor resection. From tumor, nontumor lung or frozen PBMC, whole RNA was taken unsorted for sequencing. The cohort: around 79 early-stage, untreated non-small cell lung cancer patients. The length of the CDR3 is 14 residues. V trimming: 3 bases; J trimming: 11 bases; junction bases outside the gene matches: 7. Germline V gene sequence: CDR1 GTSNPN, CDR2 SVGIG (reference sequence). TCRdb itself ran the 5' RACE reads through MiXCR, one entry per CDR3 protein. Of about 50,000 distinct CDR3 sequences listed, about 7.4% are singletons.

The sequence was collected from a female donor with early-stage non-small cell lung cancer. The sequences come from PBMCs, collected at surgery. This sequence joins TRBV30 and TRBJ2-1, with TRBD2 matching over 13 bases. In DNA, the CDR3 is TGTGCCTGGAGACCCACTAGCGGGGGGGGAAAGCAGTTCTTC. Its translation: CAWRPTSGGGKQFF.